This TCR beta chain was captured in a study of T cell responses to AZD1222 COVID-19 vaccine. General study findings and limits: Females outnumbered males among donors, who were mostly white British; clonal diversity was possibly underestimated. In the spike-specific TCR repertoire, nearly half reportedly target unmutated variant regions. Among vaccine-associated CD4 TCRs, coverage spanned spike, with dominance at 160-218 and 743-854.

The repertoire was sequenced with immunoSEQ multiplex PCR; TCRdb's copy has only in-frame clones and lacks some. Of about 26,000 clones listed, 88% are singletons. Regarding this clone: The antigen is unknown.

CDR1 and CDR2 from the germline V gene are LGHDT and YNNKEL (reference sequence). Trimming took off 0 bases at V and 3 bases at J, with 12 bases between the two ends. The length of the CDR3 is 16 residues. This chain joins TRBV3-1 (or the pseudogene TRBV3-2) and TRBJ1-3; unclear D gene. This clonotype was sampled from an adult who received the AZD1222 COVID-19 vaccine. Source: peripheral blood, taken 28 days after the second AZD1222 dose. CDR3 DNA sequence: TGTGCCAGCAGCCAAGAGCAGGTCCGGGGTGGAAACACCATATATTTT. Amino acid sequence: CASSQEQVRGGNTIYF.